The 32 T cell receptor beta chains reported below all come from one sample, sequenced in a study of T cells in Graves' hyperthyroidism and ophthalmopathy. Amplification targeted TCR beta CDR3 regions from RNA transcripts. During a first-round RT-PCR of the TCR CDR3, the HTBI primer set was used. One entry per CDR3 protein results from TCRdb running MiXCR on the multiplex PCR reads. The data hold just under 750,000 distinct CDR3 sequences, with about a third observed a single time. The sequenced sample consisted of blood. Source of these receptors: a woman aged 40 to 50 with Graves' hyperthyroidism.

The chain combines TRBV20-1 with TRBJ2-7; 8 bases align to TRBD1. The CDR3 totals 16 residues. V lost 5 bases, J lost 2 bases, and 14 bases stayed unmatched. The germline CDR1 and CDR2 sequences are DFQATT and SNEGSKA (reference sequence). The CDR3 coding sequence is TGCAGTGCTGGGAGACCGGGACAGGTTCTTCCCTACGAGCAGTACTTC. This sequence encodes CSAGRPGQVLPYEQYF.

The chain links TRBV10-3 to TRBJ1-2; the D is unclear. The V and J ends lost 9 bases and 2 bases respectively, with 7 bases between them. The CDR3 has 11 amino acids. Germline V gene data show CDR1 as ENHRY and CDR2 as SYGVKD. CDR3 amino acids: CAIKQNYGYTF. As DNA, the CDR3 is TGTGCCATAAAACAGAACTATGGCTACACCTTC.

A word on this clonotype: A read error is possible here, since a much larger clone lies one base away. The chain uses TRBV7-9 and TRBJ2-7; 9 nucleotides match TRBD2. CDR3 length: 19 residues. V shed 4 bases, J shed 3 bases, and the junction held 19 bases outside the gene matches. Germline V gene lookup returns CDR1 SEHNR and CDR2 FQNEAQ (reference sequence). The CDR3 DNA is TGTGCCAGCAGCTCCCGGGAGAAGCGGGAGGACGGCGGGATCTACGAGCAGTACTTC. Amino acid sequence: CASSSREKREDGGIYEQYF.

This clonotype showed up just once. This could be a read error, since a much larger clone is one nucleotide away. The V call is TRBV5-4, the J call TRBJ2-5; D is unresolved. CDR3 length: 14 amino acids. Germline V gene sequence: CDR1 SGHNT, CDR2 YYREEE (reference sequence). CDR3 in DNA: TGTGCCGGCAGCTTGGTCGAGGCTGGCGGGACCCAGTACTTC. This translates into CAGSLVEAGGTQYF.

In regard to this clonotype: Its ends do not fully match the called genes, so a read error is possible. The V and J genes are TRBV10-3 and TRBJ2-6; tentatively, D is TRBD1 (5 bases). Germline-derived CDR1 and CDR2 are ENHRY and SYGVKD. The CDR3 loop spans 14 amino acids. The DNA of the CDR3 is TGTGCCATCAGTGGGAAAGGTGGGGCCAACGCCCTGACTTTC. This translates into CAISGKGGANALTF.

This clonotype was picked up a small number of times. The rearrangement uses TRBV20-1 and TRBJ2-7; D is perhaps TRBD1 (5 bases). CDR3 length: 16 amino acids. V lost 0 bases to trimming and J lost 4 bases, with 19 bases between them. Germline loops: CDR1 DFQATT, CDR2 SNEGSKA (reference sequence). CDR3 sequence (DNA): TGCAGTGCTAGAGATCTATTTGATCAGGGTCGGTACGAGCAGTACTTC. It codes for CSARDLFDQGRYEQYF.

This clonotype was counted many times. The chain employs TRBV6-5 and TRBJ1-5, with a possible D match to TRBD1 (5 bases). Trimming stripped 5 bases from V and 1 base from J, with 15 bases between. The germline CDR1 and CDR2 sequences are MNHEY and SVGAGI. This CDR3 has 16 residues. This chain's CDR3 is CASSVVGPRSNQPQHF. In nucleotides, the CDR3 is TGTGCCAGCAGTGTGGTGGGACCGAGGAGCAATCAGCCCCAGCATTTT.

This CDR3 is CASSQVLGPVRGYTF. CDR3 in DNA: TGCGCCAGCAGCCAAGTATTAGGTCCTGTCCGGGGCTACACCTTC. The chain is built from TRBV4-1 and TRBJ1-2, with D uncertain. Germline V gene lookup returns CDR1 MGHRA and CDR2 YSYEKL. Trimming shortened V by 1 base and J by 8 bases, and 17 bases separated the two germline ends. CDR3 size: 15 residues.

The chain recombines TRBV7-2 with TRBJ1-6; tentative D call: TRBD1 (6 bases). The CDR3 length is 15 residues. V dropped 6 bases and J dropped 7 bases, with 16 bases sitting between them. Germline V gives CDR1 SGHTA, CDR2 FQGNSA. The CDR3 sequence is CASSPGGRVNSPLHF. In nucleotides, the CDR3 is TGTGCCAGCAGTCCGGGGGGCAGGGTGAATTCACCCCTCCACTTT.

J is TRBJ2-2 and V is TRBV9; TRBD1 agrees at 7 bases. This CDR3 comprises 18 residues. V lost 4 bases, J lost 2 bases, and 14 bases stayed unmatched. CDR1 and CDR2 from the germline V gene are SGDLS and YYNGEE. The CDR3 reads CASSSTRDRVQNTGELFF. CDR3 coding DNA: TGTGCCAGCAGCTCAACCAGAGACAGGGTACAAAACACCGGGGAGCTGTTTTTT.

The chain combines TRBV20-1 with TRBJ2-6; D uncertain. Germline CDR1 and CDR2: DFQATT and SNEGSKA (reference sequence). The CDR3 consists of 12 residues. The CDR3 DNA reads as TGCAGCGCCGAAACCGGGGCCAACGTCCTGACTTTC. Its protein is CSAETGANVLTF.

This clonotype came up a few times. The chain uses TRBV11-2 and TRBJ2-2; TRBD2 agrees at 12 bases. The V segment lost 5 bases and the J segment 6 bases; nucleotides outside the gene matches: 7. This CDR3 contains 16 residues. The germline V gene has CDR1 SGHAT and CDR2 FQNNGV. CDR3 in amino acids: CASSRSSGRAAGELFF. In DNA form, the CDR3 reads TGTGCCAGCAGCCGTTCTAGCGGGAGGGCCGCCGGGGAGCTGTTTTTT.

The genes are TRBV24-1 and TRBJ2-1; 7 bases align to TRBD1. Per germline, CDR1 KGHDR and CDR2 SFDVKD. V was clipped by 12 bases and J by 6 bases; unmatched bases: 4. The CDR3 has 11 amino acids. This chain's CDR3 is CAAGTANEQFF. For the CDR3, the DNA is TGTGCCGCCGGGACAGCCAATGAGCAGTTCTTC.

This clonotype has just one count. This chain joins TRBV29-1 and TRBJ2-7, with 9 positions matching TRBD1. Looked up from germline, CDR1 is SQVTM and CDR2 is ANQGSEA. V was clipped by 6 bases and J by 7 bases; unmatched bases: 19. This CDR3 contains 16 residues. Here the CDR3 reads CSVLRGTGMTYNEQYF. Here the CDR3 DNA reads TGCAGCGTCCTCCGTGGGACAGGGATGACCTACAATGAGCAGTACTTC.

This clonotype has just a few counts. V usage is TRBV6-5 and J usage is TRBJ1-2; D unresolved. V dropped 2 bases and J dropped 4 bases, with 14 bases sitting between them. The CDR3 is 15 amino acids. The germline V gene has CDR1 MNHEY and CDR2 SVGAGI. CDR3 in amino acids: CASSYGGVSGYGYTF. CDR3 in DNA: TGTGCCAGCAGTTACGGCGGGGTCTCGGGCTATGGCTACACCTTC.

The genes are TRBV5-5 and TRBJ1-5, with D unclear. The CDR3 runs 15 residues. The ends were cut back, 4 bases at V and 4 bases at J, with 15 bases in the middle. CDR1 is SGHKS, CDR2 YYEKEE, per germline (reference sequence). For the CDR3, the DNA is TGTGCCAGCAGCGTTGGTTCGATAGCAAATCAGCCCCAGCATTTT. Its protein product is CASSVGSIANQPQHF. Combining the CDR3 with reference TRBV5-5 and TRBJ1-5 gives the whole variable domain DAGVTQSPTHLIKTRGQQVTLRCSPISGHKSVSWYQQVLGQGPQFIFQYYEKEERGRGNFPDRFSARQFPNYSSELNVNALLLGDSALYLCASSVGSIANQPQHFGDGTRLSIL.

For this clonotype: A much larger clone lies a single base off, so this may be a read error. The CDR3 ends on some other residue instead of the conserved phenylalanine or tryptophan, so this is likely a read error. This chain links TRBV7-2 with TRBJ2-5; TRBD2 matches 8 bases. CDR3 size: 16 residues. Germline CDR1 SGHTA, CDR2 FQGNSA. With 5 bases clipped from V and 4 bases from J, the junction kept 12 bases outside the gene matches. The CDR3 DNA reads TGTGCCAGCAGCACCTACGGTAGCGGGGTGGGAGAGACCCAGTACCTC. It translates to CASSTYGSGVGETQYL.

The V call is TRBV11-1, the J call TRBJ1-1; no clear D gene. V lost 8 bases and J lost 4, with 8 bases in between. This CDR3 has 11 residues. Germline V gene data show CDR1 as SGHAT and CDR2 as FQDESV (reference sequence). The CDR3 DNA sequence: TGTGCCAGCGGGCAGGCCACTGAAGCTTTCTTT. Amino acids: CASGQATEAFF.

The chain has TRBV7-2 and TRBJ2-7; tentative D call: TRBD1 (5 bases). There are 15 residues in the CDR3. Germline CDR1 reads SGHTA; CDR2 reads FQGNSA. The V end was cut by 3 bases, the J end by 3 bases, with 15 bases between. CDR3 protein: CASSLFIGERYEQYF. CDR3 coding DNA: TGTGCCAGCAGCTTGTTCATAGGGGAACGCTACGAGCAGTACTTC.

The CDR3 DNA reads as TGCGCCAGCAGCTTTGTACAGGGTATGAACACTGAAGCTTTCTTT. It encodes CASSFVQGMNTEAFF. The J gene is TRBJ1-1, the V gene TRBV5-1; D might be TRBD1 (6 bases). Trimming removed 2 bases from V and 0 bases from J, with 11 bases in between. CDR3 size: 15 residues. Germline V CDR1 and CDR2: SGHRS, YFSETQ.

Worth noting for this clonotype: A read error is possible here, since a much larger clone lies one base away. The gene calls are TRBV10-3 and TRBJ2-7, with a possible D match to TRBD2 (5 bases). The germline V gene has CDR1 ENHRY and CDR2 SYGVKD. Trimming stripped 10 bases from V and 6 bases from J, with 13 bases between. The CDR3 runs 11 residues. The CDR3 spells CASRGGSEQYF. For the CDR3, the DNA is TGTGCCAGCAGAGGAGGAAGCGAGCAGTACTTC.

This clonotype was seen only a few times. The chain has TRBV7-2 and TRBJ2-3; D might be TRBD2 (6 bases). Trimming stripped 2 bases from V and 2 bases from J, with 11 bases between. Germline assignment: CDR1 SGHTA and CDR2 FQGNSA. The CDR3 is 15 residues long. The CDR3 sequence is CASSLWGLNTDTQYF. The CDR3 DNA follows: TGTGCCAGCAGCTTATGGGGACTCAACACAGATACGCAGTATTTT.

This clonotype has at least ten counts. This chain uses TRBV12-3 or TRBV12-4 with TRBJ1-6; unclear D gene. The CDR3 is made up of 12 amino acids. The ends were cut back, 3 bases at V and 13 bases at J, with 10 bases in the middle. In nucleotides, the CDR3 is TGTGCCAGCAGTTTCGGCCAGACCCCCCTCCACTTT. It specifies CASSFGQTPLHF.

The sample holds a few counts of this clonotype. This rearrangement joins TRBV6-5 to TRBJ1-5; a possible D gene is TRBD1 (6 bases). V was shortened by 5 bases and J by 4 bases, with 15 bases between the two germline ends. CDR3 length equals 15 residues. Germline V gene data show CDR1 as MNHEY and CDR2 as SVGAGI. CDR3 region: CASSITTGPNQPQHF. The CDR3, as DNA: TGTGCCAGCAGTATAACGACAGGACCAAATCAGCCCCAGCATTTT.

This chain connects TRBV7-3 to TRBJ2-3; possibly TRBD2 for D (7 bases). The CDR3 length is 17 residues. Germline V gene data show CDR1 as SGHTA and CDR2 as FQGTGA. Trimming stripped 5 bases from V and 2 bases from J, with 20 bases between. Written as DNA, the CDR3 is TGTGCCAGCAGCCCTGGAGGGGGGGACATCGCCACAGATACGCAGTATTTT. Amino acid sequence: CASSPGGGDIATDTQYF.

Notes on this clonotype: The junction departs from germline at one end; a sequencing error may be responsible. The chain uses TRBV10-3 and TRBJ2-5; TRBD1 matches at 8 bases. CDR3 length: 15 residues. Per germline, CDR1 ENHRY and CDR2 SYGVKD. CDR3 nucleotides: TGTGCCAGCAGTTCACAGGGGGTGGGCAGAGAGACCCAGTACTTC. Its protein product is CASSSQGVGRETQYF.

The genes are TRBV7-7 and TRBJ1-1, with a possible D match to TRBD1 (6 bases). The CDR3 contains 13 residues. Germline-derived CDR1 and CDR2 are SSHAT and FNYEAQ (reference sequence). CDR3 coding DNA: TGTGCTAGCCCCGGAGGGGGAGTCACTGAAGCTTTCTTT. It codes for CASPGGGVTEAFF.

A few counts support this clonotype. The CDR3 DNA reads TGCGCCAGCAGCCCGATGCCTCAGGGGGTTAATGAAAAACTGTTTTTT. Translating it yields CASSPMPQGVNEKLFF. The V and J genes are TRBV4-3 and TRBJ1-4, with TRBD1 matching 7 bases. CDR1 and CDR2 from the germline V gene are LGHNA and YSLEER. This CDR3 is 16 amino acids long. V dropped 4 bases and J dropped 4; count of bases not matched to a gene: 9.

The chain couples TRBV5-6 to TRBJ2-7; 8 nucleotides match TRBD1. CDR3 length: 17 residues. CDR1 and CDR2 (germline): SGHDT, YYEEEE. V was pared by 0 bases and J by 2 bases, with 10 bases of the junction left unmatched. CDR3 DNA: TGTGCCAGCAGCTTGGAGGGGACAGGAGGAGTCCCCTACGAGCAGTACTTC. Translating it yields CASSLEGTGGVPYEQYF.

The chain has TRBV6-1 and TRBJ2-7; D remains ambiguous. Germline V gene data show CDR1 as MNHNS and CDR2 as SASEGT. Trimming took off 6 bases at V and 5 bases at J, with 20 bases between the two ends. The CDR3 runs 15 residues. DNA for the CDR3: TGTGCCAGCAGAACCCTACCCGGGCCGCAGGACGAGCAGTACTTC. It specifies CASRTLPGPQDEQYF.

The V gene is TRBV10-3, the J gene TRBJ2-7, with TRBD1 matching over 7 bases. There are 16 residues in the CDR3. Germline CDR1 reads ENHRY; CDR2 reads SYGVKD. With V trimmed by 4 bases and J by 3 bases, 12 bases remained unmatched. Written as DNA, the CDR3 is TGTGCCATCAGTGCTAGACTCGGACAGGCCCACTACGAGCAGTACTTC. Amino acids: CAISARLGQAHYEQYF.

This sequence joins TRBV6-5 and TRBJ1-1, with TRBD1 matching over 9 bases. CDR3 length equals 15 residues. V was pared by 6 bases and J by 5 bases, with 10 bases of the junction left unmatched. Per germline, CDR1 MNHEY and CDR2 SVGAGI. Written as DNA, the CDR3 is TGTGCCAGCAGGGGGGACAGGGTGGCGGGGACTGAAGCTTTCTTT. Protein sequence: CASRGDRVAGTEAFF.